These 30 T cell receptor beta chains were sequenced from one sample in a study of shared clonotypes between healthy human individuals. Measured with immunoSEQ multiplex PCR; TCRdb has only the in-frame clones, and not every one. Among fewer than 500,000 clones listed, about 75% were seen once. Sequencing was done on a sample of PBMCs. Every receptor here comes from a woman in her 40s in good health. Some clones in this sample may be carry-over from other donors' samples.

This chain links TRBV5-1 with TRBJ2-5; D is unclear. The ends were cut back, 2 bases at V and 2 bases at J, with 13 bases in the middle. This CDR3 is 15 amino acids long. CDR1 is SGHRS and CDR2 is YFSETQ in the germline V gene. The CDR3 bases are TGCGCCAGCAGCTTCAGCTCTTTTCGTCAAGAGACCCAGTACTTC. Protein: CASSFSSFRQETQYF.

The chain combines TRBV5-1 with TRBJ1-1, with D maybe TRBD1 (6 bases). The CDR3 has 17 residues. CDR1 SGHRS and CDR2 YFSETQ come from the germline V gene. Trimming took 4 bases from V and 2 from J, leaving 21 bases between them. CDR3 amino acids: CASSHGWGNRANTEAFF. The CDR3 nucleotides read TGCGCCAGCAGCCATGGATGGGGGAACAGGGCCAACACTGAAGCTTTCTTT.

Turning to this clone: This likely traces to a read error, being one base from a far larger clone. The chain is built from TRBV11-3 and TRBJ2-2, with 7 bases aligning to TRBD2. V was pared by 8 bases and J by 1 base, with 13 bases of the junction left unmatched. The CDR3 contains 17 residues. Germline V gene lookup returns CDR1 SGHNT and CDR2 YENEEA. The CDR3 sequence: CASGSSASGENTGELFF. The CDR3, as DNA: TGTGCCAGCGGCTCCTCAGCGAGCGGGGAGAACACCGGGGAGCTGTTTTTT. Combining the CDR3 with reference TRBV11-3 and TRBJ2-2 gives the whole variable domain EAGVVQSPRYKIIEKKQPVAFWCNPISGHNTLYWYLQNLGQGPELLIRYENEEAVDDSQLPKDRFSAERLKGVDSTLKIQPAELGDSAVYLCASGSSASGENTGELFFGEGSRLTVL.

V gene TRBV2 combines with J gene TRBJ2-7; D is perhaps TRBD2 (5 bases). The ends were cut back, 4 bases at V and 4 bases at J, with 11 bases in the middle. This CDR3 has 13 residues. In germline, CDR1 is SNHLY, CDR2 FYNNEI. The CDR3 spells CASSVGSQYEQYF. In DNA form, the CDR3 reads TGTGCCAGCAGTGTGGGGAGCCAGTACGAGCAGTACTTC.

J is TRBJ1-3 and V is TRBV19, with 7 bases matching TRBD1. Trimming took 5 bases from V and 7 from J; bases not matched to a gene: 11. The germline V gene encodes CDR1 LNHDA and CDR2 SQIVND (reference sequence). CDR3 length: 15 residues. The CDR3 nucleotides read TGTGCCAGTAGTGTCGGGACAGACGGATGGAACACCATATATTTT. It specifies CASSVGTDGWNTIYF.

The chain uses TRBV4-1 and TRBJ1-4; 7 nucleotides line up with TRBD1. Germline V gene lookup returns CDR1 MGHRA and CDR2 YSYEKL. The CDR3 extends over 17 amino acids. The junction had 10 bases not matched to a gene; V was cut back by 1 base and J by 5 bases. Here the CDR3 reads CASSQVIVGQRNEKLFF. CDR3 DNA: TGCGCCAGCAGCCAAGTGATAGTGGGACAGCGGAATGAAAAACTGTTTTTT.

V gene TRBV5-1 combines with J gene TRBJ2-7; D uncertain. The CDR3 loop spans 17 amino acids. V lost 0 bases to trimming and J lost 2 bases, with 18 bases between them. CDR1 is SGHRS and CDR2 is YFSETQ in the germline V gene. The CDR3 DNA follows: TGCGCCAGCAGCTTGGGTTGGGGTAGCACTCAACCCTACGAGCAGTACTTC. Its translation: CASSLGWGSTQPYEQYF.

The sample holds a few counts of this clone. V and J are TRBV7-2 and TRBJ2-1; 9 bases match TRBD2. Germline CDR1 is SGHTA and CDR2 is FQGNSA. V shed 4 bases and J 4 bases; nucleotides not matched to a gene: 11. The CDR3 has 17 amino acids. This CDR3 reads CASSSDGAGGRYNEQFF. The CDR3 DNA follows: TGTGCCAGCAGCTCAGACGGAGCGGGAGGTAGATACAATGAGCAGTTCTTC.

This sequence joins TRBV11-1 and TRBJ2-1; maybe TRBD1 (5 bases). The CDR3 contains 15 residues. Trimming removed 5 bases at V and 6 bases at J, with 17 bases between. Looked up from germline, CDR1 is SGHAT and CDR2 is FQDESV (reference sequence). This CDR3 is CASSAYKGVGNEQFF. For the CDR3, the DNA is TGTGCCAGCAGCGCCTACAAAGGGGTCGGCAATGAGCAGTTCTTC. The entire variable domain, with the rest obtained from reference TRBV11-1 and TRBJ2-1, is as follows: EAEVAQSPRYKITEKSQAVAFWCDPISGHATLYWYRQILGQGPELLVQFQDESVVDDSQLPKDRFSAERLKGVDSTLKIQPAELGDSAMYLCASSAYKGVGNEQFFGPGTRLTVL.

The chain links TRBV7-9 to TRBJ2-7; weak D call: TRBD1 (6 bases). Between the trimmed V and J ends, which lost 2 bases and 5 bases, there was a span of 16 bases. This CDR3 has 15 residues. Germline CDR1 is SEHNR and CDR2 is FQNEAQ (reference sequence). CDR3 DNA sequence: TGTGCCAGCAGCTTAAGAGCGGCAGGGGTTCACGAGCAGTACTTC. It encodes CASSLRAAGVHEQYF.

J is TRBJ2-7 and V is TRBV19; 8 bases align to TRBD2. V lost 6 bases and J lost 0; bases outside the gene matches: 7. Germline CDR1 and CDR2: LNHDA and SQIVND (reference sequence). CDR3 length: 15 amino acids. The CDR3 loop is CASSIAGTSSYEQYF. The CDR3 DNA sequence: TGTGCCAGTAGCATCGCCGGGACTAGCTCCTACGAGCAGTACTTC.

The chain joins TRBV28 to TRBJ1-4, with D possibly matching TRBD1 (5 bases). Germline-derived CDR1 and CDR2 are MDHEN and SYDVKM. This CDR3 is 15 amino acids long. V shed 7 bases and J shed 8 bases, with 20 bases lying between them. The CDR3, as DNA: TGTGCCAGCACCCCTCGGGGCAGGGAGGGCGAAAAACTGTTTTTT. This gives the protein CASTPRGREGEKLFF.

This chain links TRBV4-1 with TRBJ2-3, with a weak D call TRBD2 (6 bases). V lost 1 base and J lost 6, with 11 bases in between. Germline lookup yields CDR1 MGHRA and CDR2 YSYEKL. This CDR3 region has 14 residues. The CDR3 sequence: CASSQASDRDTQYF. In nucleotides, the CDR3 is TGCGCCAGCAGCCAAGCTAGCGACCGGGATACGCAGTATTTT.

This chain connects TRBV7-8 to TRBJ2-7, with TRBD1 matching over 7 bases. J gave up 1 base and V 5 bases, and 8 bases lay outside the gene matches. Germline CDR1 and CDR2: SGHVS and FQNEAQ. This CDR3 contains 15 residues. CDR3 residues: CASSKEQGQSYEQYF. The DNA of the CDR3 is TGTGCCAGCAGCAAGGAACAGGGACAGTCCTACGAGCAGTACTTC.

CDR3 amino acids: CASSSNGGPAGETQYF. CDR3 bases: TGCGCCAGCAGCTCTAATGGAGGCCCAGCGGGAGAGACCCAGTACTTC. V usage is TRBV5-1 and J usage is TRBJ2-5; possibly TRBD2 for D (6 bases). The CDR3 covers 16 residues. V dropped 3 bases and J dropped 4 bases, with 19 bases sitting between them. Germline-derived CDR1 and CDR2 are SGHRS and YFSETQ.

CDR3 sequence: CASSSPGGWGETQYF. CDR3 coding DNA: TGTGCCAGCAGTTCCCCCGGCGGGTGGGGGGAGACCCAGTACTTC. The chain has TRBV6-5 and TRBJ2-5, with D perhaps matching TRBD1 or TRBD2 (5 bases each). The V gene lost 4 bases and the J gene lost 5 bases, with 17 bases spanning the gap. CDR1 is MNHEY, CDR2 SVGAGI, per germline. CDR3 size: 15 residues.

The gene calls are TRBV19 and TRBJ1-2; 8 nucleotides agree with TRBD1. V dropped 4 bases and J dropped 2; count of bases not matched to a gene: 6. The CDR3 is 15 residues long. Germline V CDR1 and CDR2: LNHDA, SQIVND (reference sequence). The CDR3 DNA follows: TGTGCCAGTAGTAACCTAGGACAGGGAAACTATGGCTACACCTTC. Protein sequence: CASSNLGQGNYGYTF.

V usage is TRBV7-2 and J usage is TRBJ2-3; TRBD2 agrees at 12 bases. Germline V gene data show CDR1 as SGHTA and CDR2 as FQGNSA. The CDR3 runs to 14 residues. The V gene end was trimmed by 0 bases and the J gene end by 9 bases; junction bases not matched to a gene: 1. The CDR3 here is CASSLALAGGTQYF. In DNA form, the CDR3 reads TGTGCCAGCAGCTTAGCACTAGCGGGAGGCACGCAGTATTTT.

The V and J genes are TRBV5-1 and TRBJ1-1; 7 nucleotides agree with TRBD1. CDR3 length: 15 amino acids. The germline CDR1 and CDR2 sequences are SGHRS and YFSETQ. V trimming: 0 bases; J trimming: 4 bases; junction bases outside the gene matches: 6. CDR3 loop: CASSLEGTEATEAFF. Here the CDR3 DNA reads TGCGCCAGCAGCTTGGAGGGGACAGAGGCCACTGAAGCTTTCTTT.

V gene TRBV30 combines with J gene TRBJ1-1; maybe TRBD1 (5 bases). The germline V gene has CDR1 GTSNPN and CDR2 SVGIG (reference sequence). The V end was cut by 3 bases, the J end by 1 base, with 12 bases between. The CDR3 has 14 residues. CDR3 region: CAWRHRTGNTEAFF. CDR3 sequence (DNA): TGTGCCTGGAGGCACAGGACGGGGAACACTGAAGCTTTCTTT.

The rearrangement joins TRBV5-6 to TRBJ2-1; D is unresolved. V lost 0 bases, J lost 10 bases, and 14 bases lay in between. The CDR3 spans 14 residues. Germline V CDR1 and CDR2: SGHDT, YYEEEE. The CDR3 bases are TGTGCCAGCAGCTTGGTCCAGACTTCCTCAGAGCAGTTCTTC. As protein: CASSLVQTSSEQFF.

The V and J genes are TRBV18 and TRBJ2-2; a weak D match, TRBD1 (5 bases). Germline V gene data show CDR1 as KGHSH and CDR2 as LQKENI. This CDR3 spans 16 amino acids. Trimming pared 0 bases from V and 4 bases from J, leaving 12 bases between. Here the CDR3 DNA reads TGTGCCAGCTCACCACCGGTCAGGGCGGTCACCGGGGAGCTGTTTTTT. Its translation: CASSPPVRAVTGELFF.

This clone was seen only once. This chain connects TRBV7-8 to TRBJ1-4; no firm D call. V was shortened by 3 bases and J by 0 bases, with 11 bases between the two germline ends. Germline CDR1 SGHVS, CDR2 FQNEAQ. The CDR3 spans 16 residues. The DNA of the CDR3 is TGTGCCAGCAGCTTTTCGGGGATCCCAACTAATGAAAAACTGTTTTTT. Residues: CASSFSGIPTNEKLFF.

This clone was picked up a small number of times. This chain links TRBV2 with TRBJ1-4; D may be TRBD1 (6 bases). Germline V gene lookup returns CDR1 SNHLY and CDR2 FYNNEI. The CDR3 consists of 14 residues. Trimming took off 6 bases at V and 8 bases at J, with 16 bases between the two ends. This CDR3 is CASRRAGGGEKLFF. The CDR3 bases are TGTGCCAGCAGACGGGCAGGAGGGGGGGAAAAACTGTTTTTT.

The V and J genes are TRBV15 and TRBJ1-5; D not resolved. This CDR3 is 12 amino acids long. The V gene's germline CDR1 is LNHNV and CDR2 YYDKDF (reference sequence). The ends were cut back, 0 bases at V and 10 bases at J, with 7 bases in the middle. CDR3 amino acids: CATSRDTFPQHF. The CDR3 nucleotides are TGTGCCACCAGCAGAGATACCTTCCCCCAGCATTTT.

The gene calls are TRBV6-1 and TRBJ2-7, with D maybe TRBD2 (6 bases). The CDR3 is 17 amino acids. V was clipped by 4 bases and J by 2 bases, with 21 bases between them. Germline V gives CDR1 MNHNS, CDR2 SASEGT. CDR3 region: CASSGFGSQGTPYEQYF. DNA for the CDR3: TGTGCCAGCAGTGGCTTCGGGAGCCAGGGAACCCCCTACGAGCAGTACTTC.

J is TRBJ2-7 and V is TRBV11-2; 8 bases line up with TRBD2. Per the germline V gene, CDR1 is SGHAT and CDR2 is FQNNGV. The junction had 13 bases not matched to a gene; V was cut back by 6 bases and J by 6 bases. CDR3 size: 15 residues. CDR3 region: CASSLGGLDPFEQYF. The CDR3, as DNA: TGTGCCAGCAGTTTGGGGGGACTAGATCCCTTCGAGCAGTACTTC.

The V and J genes are TRBV10-3 and TRBJ1-3; TRBD1 might be the D (5 bases). The CDR3 has 12 amino acids. V was trimmed by 10 bases and J by 0 bases, leaving 7 bases between them. Per the germline V gene, CDR1 is ENHRY and CDR2 is SYGVKD. Here the CDR3 reads CATRDSGNTIYF. The CDR3 DNA is TGTGCCACCAGGGACTCTGGAAACACCATATATTTT.

As for this clone: The same CDR3 also results from other DNA sequences found in this sample. The gene calls are TRBV5-1 and TRBJ2-5, with unresolved D. This CDR3 has 14 residues. The germline V gene encodes CDR1 SGHRS and CDR2 YFSETQ. The germline V and J ends were trimmed by 0 bases and 1 base, with 7 bases remaining between them. The CDR3 DNA sequence: TGCGCCAGCAGCTTGGGTGCAGGCCAAGAGACCCAGTACTTC. It encodes CASSLGAGQETQYF. Variable domain in full (rest from reference TRBV5-1 and TRBJ2-5): KAGVTQTPRYLIKTRGQQVTLSCSPISGHRSVSWYQQTPGQGLQFLFEYFSETQRNKGNFPGRFSGRQFSNSRSEMNVSTLELGDSALYLCASSLGAGQETQYFGPGTRLLVL.

The chain carries TRBV7-8 and TRBJ2-7; D possibly matches TRBD1 or TRBD2 (5 bases each). Per the germline V gene, CDR1 is SGHVS and CDR2 is FQNEAQ. The ends were cut back, 6 bases at V and 9 bases at J, with 24 bases in the middle. The CDR3 extends over 15 amino acids. The CDR3 DNA follows: TGTGCCAGCAGAACGAACAAGGGGACCGATATACTGCAGTACTTC. Protein sequence: CASRTNKGTDILQYF.